A single sample gave rise to the 4 T cell receptor beta chains below, sequenced in a study of PD-L1 blockade in urothelial cancer. Assay used: immunoSEQ multiplex PCR; TCRdb lists only in-frame clones, some missing. The data contain 29,000 or so clones, about 89% of them singletons. The sequences come from PBMCs, collected around atezolizumab (anti-PD-L1) treatment. The receptors originated from a man aged 45-65 years with urothelial cancer.

V is TRBV6-5 and J is TRBJ1-5; D may be TRBD1 (6 bases). The germline V gene encodes CDR1 MNHEY and CDR2 SVGAGI. CDR3 length: 15 residues. Trimming pared 6 bases from V and 5 bases from J, leaving 17 bases between. CDR3 protein: CASRPTGYVDQPQHF. The CDR3, as DNA: TGTGCCAGCAGACCTACAGGGTATGTGGATCAGCCCCAGCATTTT.

The chain is built from TRBV30 and TRBJ1-2; D perhaps matches TRBD1 (5 bases). V lost 6 bases to trimming and J lost 3 bases, with 11 bases between them. CDR1 is GTSNPN, CDR2 SVGIG, per germline (reference sequence). The CDR3 is made up of 12 amino acids. In DNA form, the CDR3 reads TGTGCCTGCGGGGGGAACGACTATGGCTACACCTTC. Translated, it gives CACGGNDYGYTF.

CDR3 protein: CASSPRTGGNSPLHF. The CDR3 region has the DNA TGCGCCAGCAGCCCCCGGACAGGGGGGAATTCACCCCTCCACTTT. The chain links TRBV5-1 to TRBJ1-6; 10 bases are shared with TRBD1. Germline V gene lookup returns CDR1 SGHRS and CDR2 YFSETQ. J gave up 7 bases and V 4 bases, and 5 bases lay outside the gene matches. This CDR3 comprises 15 residues.

This sequence joins TRBV5-1 and TRBJ2-5; 9 bases fit TRBD1. The CDR3 is made up of 16 amino acids. Germline CDR1 is SGHRS and CDR2 is YFSETQ. V lost 0 bases to trimming and J lost 5 bases; unmatched junction nucleotides: 8. The CDR3 DNA sequence: TGCGCCAGCAGCTTGGGCGGGACAGGGAATCTGGAGACCCAGTACTTC. Translated: CASSLGGTGNLETQYF.